This entry lists 10 T cell receptor beta chains sequenced from one sample in a study of shared T cell receptors in the human thymus. Using immunoSEQ multiplex PCR, the repertoire was profiled, and TCRdb retains in-frame clones only, with some absent. This table has hundreds of thousands of clones, more than 75% appearing once. These data also formed part of another study, on human thymus T cells.

The sequencing sample was made of thymocytes. Receptors originate from a boy in the first two years of life with a congenital heart defect.

CDR3 residues: CASTGGQGRDGYTF. CDR3 in DNA: TGCGCCAGCACCGGCGGACAGGGGAGGGATGGCTACACCTTC. The V gene is TRBV5-1, the J gene TRBJ1-2, with 9 bases fitting TRBD1. This CDR3 contains 14 residues. V gave up 6 bases and J gave up 6 bases; unmatched junction bases: 9. Germline lookup yields CDR1 SGHRS and CDR2 YFSETQ.

The chain links TRBV27 to TRBJ2-1; 8 bases agree with TRBD2. Germline CDR1 MNHEY, CDR2 SMNVEV (reference sequence). This CDR3 has 14 residues. The trim removed 2 bases at V and 6 bases at J, leaving 3 bases unmatched. The CDR3 DNA is TGTGCCAGCAGTTTAGTCCGGGGGGGCAATGAGCAGTTCTTC. This sequence encodes CASSLVRGGNEQFF.

The V and J genes are TRBV9 and TRBJ2-2, with 9 bases aligning to TRBD1. V gave up 0 bases and J gave up 1 base; unmatched junction bases: 13. The CDR3 totals 20 residues. Germline CDR1 SGDLS, CDR2 YYNGEE. The CDR3 DNA follows: TGTGCCAGCAGCGTAGCTTGGGAGATCCCGGGACAGGGGAACACCGGGGAGCTGTTTTTT. Amino acids: CASSVAWEIPGQGNTGELFF.

The chain carries TRBV30 and TRBJ2-2, with D perhaps matching TRBD1 (6 bases). The CDR3 is made up of 12 amino acids. CDR1 and CDR2 (germline): GTSNPN, SVGIG (reference sequence). Trimming left V 5 bases short and J 6 bases short, with 10 bases between. The chain's CDR3 is CAWGAGAGELFF. CDR3 DNA sequence: TGTGCCTGGGGCGCAGGGGCCGGGGAGCTGTTTTTT. The entire variable domain, with the rest obtained from reference TRBV30 and TRBJ2-2, is as follows: SQTIHQWPATLVQPVGSPLSLECTVEGTSNPNLYWYRQAAGRGLQLLFYSVGIGQISSEVPQNLSASRPQDRQFILSSKKLLLSDSGFYLCAWGAGAGELFFGEGSRLTVL.

The V gene is TRBV27, the J gene TRBJ2-7; TRBD1 agrees at 9 bases. V lost 3 bases to trimming and J lost 4 bases; unmatched junction nucleotides: 4. This CDR3 comprises 14 residues. Germline CDR1 is MNHEY and CDR2 is SMNVEV (reference sequence). The CDR3 nucleotides read TGTGCCAGCAGTTTCACAGGGGGCGCATACGAGCAGTACTTC. Translation: CASSFTGGAYEQYF.

The CDR3 nucleotides read TGTGCCAGCAGCTCCGGGACTCCGGAGACCCAGTACTTC. Amino acids: CASSSGTPETQYF. This chain connects TRBV7-9 to TRBJ2-5; possibly TRBD2 for D (6 bases). CDR3 length: 13 residues. Trimming cost V 4 bases and J 5 bases, with 11 bases left between them. Germline V CDR1 and CDR2: SEHNR, FQNEAQ (reference sequence). Variable domain in full (rest from reference TRBV7-9 and TRBJ2-5): DTGVSQNPRHKITKRGQNVTFRCDPISEHNRLYWYRQTLGQGPEFLTYFQNEAQLEKSRLLSDRFSAERPKGSFSTLEIQRTEQGDSAMYLCASSSGTPETQYFGPGTRLLVL.

The genes are TRBV30 and TRBJ2-3; 9 nucleotides agree with TRBD1. V dropped 1 base and J dropped 2; count of bases not matched to a gene: 7. This CDR3 contains 16 residues. The germline V gene encodes CDR1 GTSNPN and CDR2 SVGIG (reference sequence). The CDR3 DNA follows: TGTGCCTGGAGTGGGGACAGGGAAGGGGACACAGATACGCAGTATTTT. Protein: CAWSGDREGDTDTQYF.

The sample holds one count of this clone. The rearrangement links TRBV6-5 to TRBJ1-5; D possibly corresponds to TRBD1 (5 bases). This CDR3 comprises 15 residues. Per germline, CDR1 MNHEY and CDR2 SVGAGI. The germline V and J ends were trimmed by 5 bases and 3 bases, with 14 bases remaining between them. The CDR3 reads CASSPHRQLNQPQHF. CDR3 nucleotides: TGTGCCAGCAGTCCTCATCGACAGCTCAATCAGCCCCAGCATTTT.

On this clone: At the DNA level, this CDR3 is encoded by other sequences in the same sample as well. J is TRBJ1-5 and V is TRBV9; D is uncertain. CDR1 and CDR2 from the germline V gene are SGDLS and YYNGEE. The CDR3 spans 14 residues. The ends were cut back, 2 bases at V and 0 bases at J, with 6 bases in the middle. The CDR3 sequence is CASSVAGSNQPQHF. In nucleotides, the CDR3 is TGTGCCAGCAGCGTCGCGGGTAGCAATCAGCCCCAGCATTTT.

The CDR3: CASSHDTGTGKFTQYF. The CDR3 nucleotides read TGCGCCAGCAGCCATGATACCGGGACAGGAAAATTTACGCAGTATTTT. The rearrangement joins TRBV4-3 to TRBJ2-3; TRBD1 agrees at 8 bases. V dropped 3 bases and J dropped 8; count of bases not matched to a gene: 13. CDR3 length equals 16 residues. Germline CDR1 LGHNA, CDR2 YSLEER.